The present entry profiles one T cell receptor beta chain with its context. This sample is part of a study of blood T cell repertoires in COVID-19. Germline V CDR1 and CDR2: SGDLS, YYNGEE. V was pared by 5 bases and J by 0 bases, with 12 bases between. The CDR3 runs to 15 residues. Profiling relied on immunoSEQ multiplex PCR, and the TCRdb table lists in-frame clones only, not all of them. The table includes 53,000 or so clones, around 80% detected once. Sequencing used peripheral blood. The TCR originated in a man aged 55 to 70 with acute or convalescent COVID-19. J is TRBJ1-3 and V is TRBV9; D call uncertain. The CDR3 nucleotides read TGTGCCAGCAGTGTGGAATGGAGCTCTGGAAACACCATATATTTT. Protein sequence: CASSVEWSSGNTIYF.